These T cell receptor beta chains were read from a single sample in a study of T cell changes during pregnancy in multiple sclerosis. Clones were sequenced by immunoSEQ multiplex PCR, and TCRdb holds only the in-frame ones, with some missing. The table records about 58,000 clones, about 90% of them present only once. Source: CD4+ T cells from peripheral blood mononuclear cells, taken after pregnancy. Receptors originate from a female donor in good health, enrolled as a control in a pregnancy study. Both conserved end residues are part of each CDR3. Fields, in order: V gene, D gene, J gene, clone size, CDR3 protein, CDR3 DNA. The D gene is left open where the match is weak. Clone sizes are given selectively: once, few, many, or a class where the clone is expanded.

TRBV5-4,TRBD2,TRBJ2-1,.,CASSPEGTSGVYNEQFF,TGTGCCAGCAGCCCGGAAGGGACTAGCGGGGTGTACAATGAGCAGTTCTTC
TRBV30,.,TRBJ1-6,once,CAWSPGNSPLHF,TGTGCCTGGAGTCCAGGGAATTCACCCCTCCACTTT
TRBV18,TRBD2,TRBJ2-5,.,CASDTSGGAKTQYF,TGTGCCAGCGATACTAGCGGGGGGGCCAAGACCCAGTACTTC
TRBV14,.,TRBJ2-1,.,CASSQGSAYNEQFF,TGTGCCAGCAGCCAAGGGAGCGCCTACAATGAGCAGTTCTTC
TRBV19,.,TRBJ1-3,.,CASSDQAYSGNTIYF,TGTGCCAGTAGTGACCAGGCATACTCTGGAAACACCATATATTTT
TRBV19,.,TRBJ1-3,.,CASSIGSGVGNTIYF,TGTGCCAGTAGTATAGGTTCAGGGGTGGGAAACACCATATATTTT
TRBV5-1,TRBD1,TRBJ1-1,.,CASSSQGAHSEAFF,TGCGCCAGCAGCTCGCAGGGGGCCCATAGTGAAGCTTTCTTT
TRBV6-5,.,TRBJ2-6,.,CASRLASSGANVLTF,TGTGCCAGTCGCCTAGCGAGCTCTGGGGCCAACGTCCTGACTTTC
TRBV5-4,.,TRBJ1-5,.,CASSLDAGDQPQHF,TGTGCCAGCAGCTTGGATGCAGGGGATCAGCCCCAGCATTTT
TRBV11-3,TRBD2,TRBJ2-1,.,CASSLPRLAGGNEQFF,TGTGCCAGCAGCCTACCGCGACTAGCGGGGGGAAATGAGCAGTTCTTC
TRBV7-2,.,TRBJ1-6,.,CASSYGTWLHF,TGTGCCAGCAGCTATGGGACATGGCTCCACTTT
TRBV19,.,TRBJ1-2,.,CASSIYSYGYTF,TGTGCCAGTAGTATATACTCCTACGGCTACACCTTC
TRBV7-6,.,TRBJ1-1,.,CASSLEQYTEAFF,TGTGCCAGCAGCTTAGAACAGTACACTGAAGCTTTCTTT
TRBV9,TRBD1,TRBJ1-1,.,CASSVEMDRGAGNTEAFF,TGTGCCAGCAGCGTAGAAATGGACAGGGGCGCAGGGAACACTGAAGCTTTCTTT